These 30 T cell receptor beta chains came from one sample sequenced in a study of shared clonotypes between healthy human individuals. Profiling relied on immunoSEQ multiplex PCR, and the TCRdb table lists in-frame clones only, not all of them. This table holds around 1.4 million clones, roughly 98.5% found once. Material: naive CD4+ T cells sorted from blood. This sample's subset: CD45RA+ positively selected. The receptors originated from a man in his thirties or forties in good health.

CDR3 sequence: CASSVVGTENTGELFF. The CDR3 DNA is TGTGCCAGCAGCGTAGTAGGGACGGAGAACACCGGGGAGCTGTTTTTT. V usage is TRBV9 and J usage is TRBJ2-2; D may correspond to TRBD1 or TRBD2 (5 bases each). This CDR3 has 16 residues. Germline loops: CDR1 SGDLS, CDR2 YYNGEE. The V and J ends lost 0 bases and 1 base respectively, with 10 bases between them.

V usage is TRBV15 and J usage is TRBJ1-5, with 10 bases fitting TRBD1. The CDR3 sequence is 14 residues long. CDR1 LNHNV and CDR2 YYDKDF come from the germline V gene (reference sequence). V lost 5 bases, J lost 6 bases, and 4 bases stayed unmatched. CDR3 in DNA: TGTGCCACCAGCCAGGGACAGGGGTTTCAGCCCCAGCATTTT. This gives the protein CATSQGQGFQPQHF.

The rearrangement joins TRBV11-3 to TRBJ2-5, with TRBD1 identical over 8 bases. CDR3 length: 14 residues. J was trimmed by 5 bases and V by 5 bases; bases with no gene match: 7. CDR1 and CDR2 (germline): SGHNT, YENEEA. CDR3 sequence (DNA): TGTGCCAGCAGCCACAGGGGGGATGGGGAGACCCAGTACTTC. Protein product: CASSHRGDGETQYF.

The V and J genes are TRBV6-1 and TRBJ2-7; TRBD2 is a possible D gene (6 bases). Trimming removed 3 bases from V and 5 bases from J, with 8 bases in between. Germline CDR1 and CDR2: MNHNS and SASEGT. The CDR3 is made up of 12 amino acids. This chain's CDR3 is CASSDWEDEQYF. The CDR3 nucleotides read TGTGCCAGCAGTGATTGGGAGGACGAGCAGTACTTC.

The genes are TRBV5-5 and TRBJ2-7; 7 bases line up with TRBD1. The CDR3 covers 13 residues. The germline CDR1 and CDR2 sequences are SGHKS and YYEKEE (reference sequence). With V trimmed by 5 bases and J by 0 bases, 2 bases remained unmatched. The DNA of the CDR3 is TGTGCCAGCAGTTACAGGGGCTCCTACGAGCAGTACTTC. Translating gives CASSYRGSYEQYF.

This chain connects TRBV10-3 to TRBJ1-1, with unresolved D. Germline loops: CDR1 ENHRY, CDR2 SYGVKD. There are 16 residues in the CDR3. The V end was cut by 6 bases, the J end by 1 base, with 18 bases between. This chain's CDR3 is CAISPARDGENTEAFF. In nucleotides, the CDR3 is TGTGCCATCAGCCCGGCTCGCGACGGGGAGAACACTGAAGCTTTCTTT.

This clone was counted a single time. J is TRBJ2-7 and V is TRBV27; D is undetermined. Germline V CDR1 and CDR2: MNHEY, SMNVEV (reference sequence). The CDR3 consists of 15 residues. The V end was cut by 0 bases, the J end by 3 bases, with 12 bases between. CDR3 protein: CASSLSSHGLYEQYF. The CDR3 nucleotides read TGTGCCAGCAGTTTATCATCCCACGGCCTCTACGAGCAGTACTTC.

CDR3 residues: CASGPTGLPRNTEAFF. The CDR3 region has the DNA TGTGCCAGCGGCCCGACAGGGTTGCCGCGGAACACTGAAGCTTTCTTT. The genes are TRBV27 and TRBJ1-1; 7 bases are shared with TRBD1. The germline V gene has CDR1 MNHEY and CDR2 SMNVEV (reference sequence). Trimming removed 8 bases from V and 1 base from J; junction bases left unmatched: 13. This CDR3 has 16 amino acids.

The genes are TRBV9 and TRBJ2-1; tentatively, D is TRBD1 (6 bases). Trimming shortened V by 0 bases and J by 5 bases, and 15 bases separated the two germline ends. Per germline, CDR1 SGDLS and CDR2 YYNGEE. The CDR3 has 16 amino acids. The CDR3 sequence: CASSVGPRGQNNEQFF. The DNA for the CDR3 is TGTGCCAGCAGCGTAGGGCCCAGGGGACAAAACAATGAGCAGTTCTTC.

V and J are TRBV5-1 and TRBJ2-1, with a tentative D call TRBD1 (8 bases). CDR3 length: 17 amino acids. Looked up from germline, CDR1 is SGHRS and CDR2 is YFSETQ. Trimming left V 2 bases short and J 6 bases short, with 21 bases between. The CDR3 nucleotides are TGCGCCAGCAGCTTTACCTCGGACAGGGCGGGAGCCAATGAGCAGTTCTTC. Encoded protein: CASSFTSDRAGANEQFF.

The chain employs TRBV4-1 and TRBJ2-4; D could derive from TRBD1 or TRBD2 (5 bases each). This CDR3 has 13 residues. Trimming cost V 4 bases and J 5 bases, with 9 bases left between them. Per the germline V gene, CDR1 is MGHRA and CDR2 is YSYEKL. CDR3: CASSRGTENIQYF. In nucleotides, the CDR3 is TGCGCCAGCAGCCGGGGGACGGAAAACATTCAGTACTTC.

This chain uses TRBV7-2 with TRBJ2-1, with D uncertain. The CDR3 is made up of 13 amino acids. V lost 1 base to trimming and J lost 10 bases, with 11 bases between them. Germline CDR1 SGHTA, CDR2 FQGNSA. The CDR3 sequence is CASSLVATREQFF. For the CDR3, the DNA is TGTGCCAGCAGCTTAGTTGCCACAAGAGAGCAGTTCTTC.

V usage is TRBV5-1 and J usage is TRBJ2-7; 8 bases fit TRBD2. The germline V gene has CDR1 SGHRS and CDR2 YFSETQ. This CDR3 is built from 12 residues. The V and J ends lost 4 bases and 6 bases, in that order; junction bases with no gene match: 3. The CDR3 protein is CASSPAGVEQYF. DNA for the CDR3: TGCGCCAGCAGCCCAGCGGGGGTCGAGCAGTACTTC.

V gene TRBV2 combines with J gene TRBJ2-5; D uncertain. V was pared by 5 bases and J by 4 bases, with 14 bases between. CDR3 length: 14 amino acids. From germline, CDR1 is SNHLY and CDR2 FYNNEI. CDR3 DNA sequence: TGTGCCAGCAGTCGAAGAGGCATAGGAGAGACCCAGTACTTC. Its translation: CASSRRGIGETQYF.

A note on this clone: The same CDR3 can be traced to other DNA sequences in this sample. This chain joins TRBV30 and TRBJ1-5; D is possibly TRBD1 (5 bases). CDR3 length: 15 amino acids. CDR1 and CDR2 from the germline V gene are GTSNPN and SVGIG (reference sequence). V was cut by 0 bases and J by 0 bases, with 9 bases left in between. CDR3 in amino acids: CAWSVRRGSNQPQHF. The CDR3 DNA reads as TGTGCCTGGAGTGTAAGAAGGGGTAGCAATCAGCCCCAGCATTTT.

This clone occurred once. The CDR3 spells CASSIRDRVYNEQFF. Here the CDR3 DNA reads TGTGCCAGCAGTATCCGGGACAGGGTCTACAATGAGCAGTTCTTC. V and J are TRBV28 and TRBJ2-1, with 9 bases lining up with TRBD1. V shed 5 bases and J 3 bases; nucleotides not matched to a gene: 5. CDR1 is MDHEN and CDR2 is SYDVKM in the germline V gene. The CDR3 is 15 amino acids.

As to this clone: The sample carries other DNA sequences with the same CDR3. The CDR3 is CSVEGQAQETQYF. The CDR3 DNA reads as TGCAGCGTTGAGGGTCAAGCACAAGAGACCCAGTACTTC. The chain has TRBV29-1 and TRBJ2-5; D unresolved. CDR3 length equals 13 residues. Trimming shortened V by 3 bases and J by 2 bases, and 10 bases separated the two germline ends. CDR1 and CDR2 (germline): SQVTM, ANQGSEA.

The chain links TRBV5-5 to TRBJ1-4, with 9 bases matching TRBD1. This CDR3 has 16 amino acids. V lost 5 bases to trimming and J lost 5 bases; unmatched junction nucleotides: 10. Per the germline V gene, CDR1 is SGHKS and CDR2 is YYEKEE (reference sequence). CDR3 region: CASRPGQGRSNEKLFF. The CDR3 nucleotides are TGTGCCAGCAGGCCGGGACAGGGCCGCTCAAATGAAAAACTGTTTTTT.

The chain recombines TRBV7-2 with TRBJ2-1; D unclear. There are 13 residues in the CDR3. Germline loops: CDR1 SGHTA, CDR2 FQGNSA. V was clipped by 3 bases and J by 8 bases, with 11 bases between them. The CDR3 protein is CASSFVEVDEQFF. In DNA, the CDR3 is TGTGCCAGCAGCTTCGTAGAGGTAGATGAGCAGTTCTTC.

Of note for this clone: Different DNA sequences within this sample yield the same CDR3. The chain couples TRBV10-1 to TRBJ2-7; possibly TRBD1 for D (6 bases). The CDR3 totals 13 residues. Looked up from germline, CDR1 is WNHNN and CDR2 is SYGVQD (reference sequence). V was pared by 5 bases and J by 1 base, with 9 bases between. The CDR3 DNA reads as TGCGCCAGCAGTCGGCAGGGGTCCTACGAGCAGTACTTC. This gives the protein CASSRQGSYEQYF.

J is TRBJ1-3 and V is TRBV7-8, with D hard to call. Germline V CDR1 and CDR2: SGHVS, FQNEAQ. The V and J ends lost 1 base and 2 bases respectively, with 3 bases between them. There are 13 residues in the CDR3. The chain's CDR3 is CASSLEAGNTIYF. For the CDR3, the DNA is TGTGCCAGCAGCTTAGAAGCTGGAAACACCATATATTTT.

A word on this clone: Other DNA sequences from this sample encode an identical CDR3 as well. V and J are TRBV14 and TRBJ2-7; a weak D match, TRBD1 (5 bases). The CDR3 covers 13 residues. Between the trimmed V and J ends, which lost 5 bases and 3 bases, there was a span of 11 bases. Germline V CDR1 and CDR2: SGHDN, FVKESK. The CDR3 here is CASSRGIFYEQYF. The CDR3 bases are TGTGCCAGCAGCAGGGGCATATTCTACGAGCAGTACTTC.

The chain carries TRBV19 and TRBJ2-2; no reliable D call. The germline V gene encodes CDR1 LNHDA and CDR2 SQIVND (reference sequence). Trimming removed 6 bases from V and 6 bases from J, with 11 bases in between. The CDR3 sequence is 13 residues long. The chain's CDR3 is CASRVLGAGELFF. In nucleotides, the CDR3 is TGTGCCAGTAGGGTGCTAGGCGCCGGGGAGCTGTTTTTT.

The V gene is TRBV4-2, the J gene TRBJ1-4; no definite D call. This CDR3 is built from 14 residues. Germline CDR1 reads LGHNA; CDR2 reads YNFKEQ. Trimming removed 4 bases from V and 4 bases from J, with 10 bases in between. CDR3 residues: CASSPTTYNEKLFF. DNA of the CDR3: TGTGCCAGCAGCCCTACCACCTATAATGAAAAACTGTTTTTT.

CDR3 sequence (DNA): TGTGCCAGCAGTGGGGGGTATAGGCAGGGGTTACGCGAGCAGTACTTC. It codes for CASSGGYRQGLREQYF. This rearrangement joins TRBV25-1 to TRBJ2-7, with D possibly being TRBD1 (6 bases). The V gene lost 4 bases and the J gene lost 6 bases, with 22 bases spanning the gap. The CDR3 has 16 residues. Germline V CDR1 and CDR2: MGHDK, SYGVNS.

The CDR3 bases are TGTGCCAGCAGCCTTACCCCGGGACTAGCGATAGAGCAGTACTTC. Its protein product is CASSLTPGLAIEQYF. The V call is TRBV7-8, the J call TRBJ2-7; the match to TRBD2 covers 10 bases. The CDR3 consists of 15 residues. Germline V gives CDR1 SGHVS, CDR2 FQNEAQ. V shed 5 bases, J shed 7 bases, and the junction held 11 bases outside the gene matches. The full variable domain, with the rest looked up from reference TRBV7-8 and TRBJ2-7, is GAGVSQSPRYKVAKRGQDVALRCDPISGHVSLFWYQQALGQGPEFLTYFQNEAQLDKSGLPSDRFFAERPEGSVSTLKIQRTQQEDSAVYLCASSLTPGLAIEQYFGPGTRLTVT.

This clone was picked up one time. The CDR3 region is CASSQGFLSTDTQYF. The CDR3 bases are TGCGCCAGCAGCCAAGGATTTCTAAGCACAGATACGCAGTATTTT. V and J are TRBV4-1 and TRBJ2-3; unclear D gene. V was pared by 1 base and J by 0 bases, with 8 bases between. CDR1 is MGHRA and CDR2 is YSYEKL in the germline V gene. This CDR3 contains 15 residues.

This chain joins TRBV7-2 and TRBJ2-7; D remains unclear. CDR3 length equals 15 residues. Between the trimmed V and J ends, which lost 5 bases and 0 bases, there was a span of 14 bases. CDR1 is SGHTA, CDR2 FQGNSA, per germline. The CDR3 sequence: CASSLVPVRSYEQYF. The CDR3 nucleotides read TGTGCCAGCAGCCTAGTCCCTGTACGCTCCTACGAGCAGTACTTC.

The chain couples TRBV18 to TRBJ2-5; maybe TRBD1 (6 bases). V shed 2 bases and J shed 5 bases, with 15 bases lying between them. In germline, CDR1 is KGHSH, CDR2 LQKENI. The CDR3 covers 15 residues. The CDR3 DNA follows: TGTGCCAGCTCACCAGTGACAGGATATTCGGAGACCCAGTACTTC. Encoded protein: CASSPVTGYSETQYF.

The gene calls are TRBV7-2 and TRBJ2-7, with D maybe TRBD2 (6 bases). The CDR3 runs 13 residues. CDR1 SGHTA and CDR2 FQGNSA come from the germline V gene. V was pared by 3 bases and J by 6 bases, with 12 bases between. The CDR3 DNA reads as TGTGCCAGCAGCTTCCAACTAGCCCGCGAGCAGTACTTC. Protein: CASSFQLAREQYF.